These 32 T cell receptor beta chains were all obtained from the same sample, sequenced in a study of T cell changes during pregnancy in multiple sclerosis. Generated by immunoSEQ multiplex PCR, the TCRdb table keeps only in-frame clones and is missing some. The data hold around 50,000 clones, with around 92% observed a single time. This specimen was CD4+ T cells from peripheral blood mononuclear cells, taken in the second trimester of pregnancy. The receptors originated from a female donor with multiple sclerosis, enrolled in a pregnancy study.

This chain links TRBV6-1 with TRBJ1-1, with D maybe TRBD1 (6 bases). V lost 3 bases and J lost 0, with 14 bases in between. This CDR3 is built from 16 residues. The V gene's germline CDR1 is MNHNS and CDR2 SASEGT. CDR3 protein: CASSDPTGDVNTEAFF. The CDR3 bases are TGTGCCAGCAGTGACCCGACAGGAGATGTGAACACTGAAGCTTTCTTT.

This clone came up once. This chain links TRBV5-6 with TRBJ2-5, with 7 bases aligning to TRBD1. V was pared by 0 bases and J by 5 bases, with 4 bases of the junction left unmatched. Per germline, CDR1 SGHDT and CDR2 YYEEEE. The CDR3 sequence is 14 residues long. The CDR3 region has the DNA TGTGCCAGCAGCTTGGTGGGACAGCCGGAGACCCAGTACTTC. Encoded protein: CASSLVGQPETQYF.

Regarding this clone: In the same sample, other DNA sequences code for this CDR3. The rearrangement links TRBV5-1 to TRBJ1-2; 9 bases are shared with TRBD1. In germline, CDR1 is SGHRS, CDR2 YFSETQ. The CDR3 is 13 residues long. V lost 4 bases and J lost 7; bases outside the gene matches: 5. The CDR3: CASSLGQGGGYTF. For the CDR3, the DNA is TGCGCCAGCAGCCTGGGACAGGGAGGTGGCTACACCTTC.

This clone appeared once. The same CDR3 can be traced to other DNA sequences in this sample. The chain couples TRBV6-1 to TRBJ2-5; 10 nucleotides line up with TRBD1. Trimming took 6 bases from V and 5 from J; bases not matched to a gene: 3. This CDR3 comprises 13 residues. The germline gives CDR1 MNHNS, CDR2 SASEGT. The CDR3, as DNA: TGTGCCAGCAGGACAGGGGGCCAGGAGACCCAGTACTTC. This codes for CASRTGGQETQYF.

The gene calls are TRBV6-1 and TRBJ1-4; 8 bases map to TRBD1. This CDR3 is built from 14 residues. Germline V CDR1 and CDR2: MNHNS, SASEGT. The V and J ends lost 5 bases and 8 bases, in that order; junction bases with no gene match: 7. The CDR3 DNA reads TGTGCCAGCAGTCGAGACAGGGGTTGGGAAAAACTGTTTTTT. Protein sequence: CASSRDRGWEKLFF.

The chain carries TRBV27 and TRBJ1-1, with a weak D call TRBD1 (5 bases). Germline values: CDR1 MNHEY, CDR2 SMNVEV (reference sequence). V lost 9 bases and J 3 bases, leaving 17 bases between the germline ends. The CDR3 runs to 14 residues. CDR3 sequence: CASSAGGLDTEAFF. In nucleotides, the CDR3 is TGTGCCAGTTCGGCGGGGGGTCTGGACACTGAAGCTTTCTTT.

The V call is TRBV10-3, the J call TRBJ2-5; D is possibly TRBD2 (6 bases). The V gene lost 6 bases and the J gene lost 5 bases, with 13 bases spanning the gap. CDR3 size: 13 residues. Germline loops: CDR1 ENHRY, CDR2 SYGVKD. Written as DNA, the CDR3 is TGTGCCATCAGGGCAGGACGGGGGGAGACCCAGTACTTC. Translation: CAIRAGRGETQYF.

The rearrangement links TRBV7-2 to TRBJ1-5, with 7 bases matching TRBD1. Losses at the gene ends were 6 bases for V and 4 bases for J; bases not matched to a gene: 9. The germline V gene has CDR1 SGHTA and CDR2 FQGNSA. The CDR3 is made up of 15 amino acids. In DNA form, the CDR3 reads TGTGCCAGCAGTCCCGGGGGCAGGGGGAATCAGCCCCAGCATTTT. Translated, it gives CASSPGGRGNQPQHF.

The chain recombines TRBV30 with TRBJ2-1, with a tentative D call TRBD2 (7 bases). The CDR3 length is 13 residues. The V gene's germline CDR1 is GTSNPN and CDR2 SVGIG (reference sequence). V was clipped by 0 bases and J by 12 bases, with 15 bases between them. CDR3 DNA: TGTGCCTGGAGTGTTATAGGGGGGGCCTTGCAGTTCTTC. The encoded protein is CAWSVIGGALQFF.

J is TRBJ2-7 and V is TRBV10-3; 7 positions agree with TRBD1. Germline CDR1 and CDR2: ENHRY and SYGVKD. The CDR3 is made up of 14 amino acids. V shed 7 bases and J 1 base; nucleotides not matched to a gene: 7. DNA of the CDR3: TGTGCCATCACTGAAGGACAGGAGTCCTACGAGCAGTACTTC. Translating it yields CAITEGQESYEQYF.

CDR3 region: CASSLDRVRTEAFF. The CDR3 bases are TGTGCCAGCAGCCTGGACAGGGTCCGGACTGAAGCTTTCTTT. This chain connects TRBV7-3 to TRBJ1-1, with 8 bases that match TRBD1. Germline-derived CDR1 and CDR2 are SGHTA and FQGTGA. There are 14 residues in the CDR3. V lost 5 bases and J lost 5; bases outside the gene matches: 7.

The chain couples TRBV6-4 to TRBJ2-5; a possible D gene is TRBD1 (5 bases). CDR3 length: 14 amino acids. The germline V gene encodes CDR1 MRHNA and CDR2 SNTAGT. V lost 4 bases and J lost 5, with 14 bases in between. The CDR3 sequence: CASSGKQGWETQYF. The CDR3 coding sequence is TGTGCCAGCAGTGGGAAGCAGGGATGGGAGACCCAGTACTTC.

This CDR3 reads CASSPQGDTQYF. CDR3 nucleotides: TGTGCCAGCAGCCCACAGGGAGATACGCAGTATTTT. This rearrangement joins TRBV7-9 to TRBJ2-3; possibly TRBD1 for D (6 bases). In germline, CDR1 is SEHNR, CDR2 FQNEAQ (reference sequence). The CDR3 extends over 12 amino acids. Trimming took 5 bases from V and 5 from J, leaving 8 bases between them.

This CDR3 is CASSLDVAVPNEKLFF. CDR3 in DNA: TGTGCCAGCAGCTTAGATGTGGCAGTACCTAATGAAAAACTGTTTTTT. The V call is TRBV11-2, the J call TRBJ1-4; D remains unclear. The CDR3 is 16 amino acids. Trimming removed 0 bases at V and 3 bases at J, with 11 bases between. Germline CDR1 reads SGHAT; CDR2 reads FQNNGV.

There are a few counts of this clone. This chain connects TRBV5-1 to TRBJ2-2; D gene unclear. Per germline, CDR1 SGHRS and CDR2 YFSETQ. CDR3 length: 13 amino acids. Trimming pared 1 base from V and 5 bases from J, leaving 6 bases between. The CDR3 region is CASSLSVTGELFF. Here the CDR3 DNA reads TGCGCCAGCAGCTTGTCGGTAACCGGGGAGCTGTTTTTT.

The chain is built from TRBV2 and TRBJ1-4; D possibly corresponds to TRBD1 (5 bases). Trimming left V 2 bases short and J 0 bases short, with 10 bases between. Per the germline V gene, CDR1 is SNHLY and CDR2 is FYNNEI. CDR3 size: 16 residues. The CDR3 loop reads CASSERGGATNEKLFF. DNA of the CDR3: TGTGCCAGCAGTGAAAGAGGAGGGGCAACTAATGAAAAACTGTTTTTT. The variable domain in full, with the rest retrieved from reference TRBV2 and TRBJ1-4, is EPEVTQTPSHQVTQMGQEVILRCVPISNHLYFYWYRQILGQKVEFLVSFYNNEISEKSEIFDDQFSVERPDGSNFTLKIRSTKLEDSAMYFCASSERGGATNEKLFFGSGTQLSVL.

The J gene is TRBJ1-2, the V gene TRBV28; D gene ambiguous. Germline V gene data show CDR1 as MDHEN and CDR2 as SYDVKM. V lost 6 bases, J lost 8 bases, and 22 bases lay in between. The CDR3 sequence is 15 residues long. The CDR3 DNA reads TGTGCCAGCAGCCCTACCCTTTTCCCTTCGAAGGGCTACACCTTC. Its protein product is CASSPTLFPSKGYTF.

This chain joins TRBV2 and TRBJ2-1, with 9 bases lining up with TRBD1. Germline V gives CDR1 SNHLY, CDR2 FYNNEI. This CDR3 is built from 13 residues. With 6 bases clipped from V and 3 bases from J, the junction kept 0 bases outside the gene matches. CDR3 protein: CASRDRGYNEQFF. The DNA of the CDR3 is TGTGCCAGCAGGGACAGGGGCTACAATGAGCAGTTCTTC.

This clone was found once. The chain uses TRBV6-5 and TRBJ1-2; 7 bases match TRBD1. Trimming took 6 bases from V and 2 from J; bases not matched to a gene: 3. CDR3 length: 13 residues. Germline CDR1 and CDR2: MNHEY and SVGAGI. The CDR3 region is CASRPGQNYGYTF. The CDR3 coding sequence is TGTGCCAGCAGGCCGGGACAGAACTATGGCTACACCTTC.

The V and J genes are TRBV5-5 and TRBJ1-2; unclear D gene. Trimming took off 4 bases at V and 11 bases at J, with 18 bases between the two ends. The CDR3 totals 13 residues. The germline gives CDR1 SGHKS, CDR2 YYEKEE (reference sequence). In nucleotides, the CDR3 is TGTGCCAGCAGCCTCGAGGTGAGCATCCAGTACACCTTC. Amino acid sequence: CASSLEVSIQYTF.

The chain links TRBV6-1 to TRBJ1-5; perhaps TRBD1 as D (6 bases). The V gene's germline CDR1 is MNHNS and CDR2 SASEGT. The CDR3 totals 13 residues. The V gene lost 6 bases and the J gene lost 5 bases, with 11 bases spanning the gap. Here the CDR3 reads CASRASGDQPQHF. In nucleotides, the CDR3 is TGTGCCAGCAGAGCCTCAGGGGATCAGCCCCAGCATTTT.

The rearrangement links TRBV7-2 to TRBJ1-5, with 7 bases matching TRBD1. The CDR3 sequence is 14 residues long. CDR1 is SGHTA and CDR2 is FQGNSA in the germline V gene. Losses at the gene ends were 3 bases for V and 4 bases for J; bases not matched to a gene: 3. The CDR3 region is CASSLGRGNQPQHF. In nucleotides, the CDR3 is TGTGCCAGCAGCTTGGGCAGGGGGAATCAGCCCCAGCATTTT. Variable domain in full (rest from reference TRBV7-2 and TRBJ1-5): GAGVSQSPSNKVTEKGKDVELRCDPISGHTALYWYRQSLGQGLEFLIYFQGNSAPDKSGLPSDRFSAERTGGSVSTLTIQRTQQEDSAVYLCASSLGRGNQPQHFGDGTRLSIL.

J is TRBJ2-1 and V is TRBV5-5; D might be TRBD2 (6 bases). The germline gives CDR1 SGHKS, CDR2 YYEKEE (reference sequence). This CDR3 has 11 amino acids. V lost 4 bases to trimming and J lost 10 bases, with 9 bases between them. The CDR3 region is CASSRDFEQFF. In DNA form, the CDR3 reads TGTGCCAGCAGCCGGGACTTCGAGCAGTTCTTC.

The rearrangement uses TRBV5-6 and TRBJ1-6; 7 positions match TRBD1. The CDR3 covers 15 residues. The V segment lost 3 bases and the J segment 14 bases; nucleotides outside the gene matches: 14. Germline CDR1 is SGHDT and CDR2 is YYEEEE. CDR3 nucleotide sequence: TGTGCCAGCAGCTGGAGGGGGCAATCGGTAGGAGCCCTCCACTTT. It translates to CASSWRGQSVGALHF.

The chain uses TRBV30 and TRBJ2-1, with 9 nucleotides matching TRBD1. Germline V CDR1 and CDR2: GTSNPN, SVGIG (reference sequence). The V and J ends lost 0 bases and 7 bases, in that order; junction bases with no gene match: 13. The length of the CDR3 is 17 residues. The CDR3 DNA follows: TGTGCCTGGAGTGTAAACGGGGGGACAGGGTGGATAAATGAGCAGTTCTTC. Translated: CAWSVNGGTGWINEQFF. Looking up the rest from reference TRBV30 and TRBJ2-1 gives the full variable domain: SQTIHQWPATLVQPVGSPLSLECTVEGTSNPNLYWYRQAAGRGLQLLFYSVGIGQISSEVPQNLSASRPQDRQFILSSKKLLLSDSGFYLCAWSVNGGTGWINEQFFGPGTRLTVL.

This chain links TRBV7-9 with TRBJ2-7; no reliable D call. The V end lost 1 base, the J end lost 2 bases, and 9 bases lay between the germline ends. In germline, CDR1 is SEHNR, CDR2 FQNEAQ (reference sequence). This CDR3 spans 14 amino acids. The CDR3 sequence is CASSLDLVPYEQYF. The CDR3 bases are TGTGCCAGCAGCTTAGATCTAGTTCCCTACGAGCAGTACTTC. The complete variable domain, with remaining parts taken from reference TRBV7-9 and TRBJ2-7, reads DTGVSQNPRHKITKRGQNVTFRCDPISEHNRLYWYRQTLGQGPEFLTYFQNEAQLEKSRLLSDRFSAERPKGSFSTLEIQRTEQGDSAMYLCASSLDLVPYEQYFGPGTRLTVT.

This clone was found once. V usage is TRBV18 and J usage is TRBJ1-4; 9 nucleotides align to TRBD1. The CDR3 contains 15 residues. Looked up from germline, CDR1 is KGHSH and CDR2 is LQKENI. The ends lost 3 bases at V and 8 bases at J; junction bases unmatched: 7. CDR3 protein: CASSPLPGTGEKLFF. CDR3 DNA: TGTGCCAGCTCACCCCTCCCCGGGACAGGGGAAAAACTGTTTTTT.

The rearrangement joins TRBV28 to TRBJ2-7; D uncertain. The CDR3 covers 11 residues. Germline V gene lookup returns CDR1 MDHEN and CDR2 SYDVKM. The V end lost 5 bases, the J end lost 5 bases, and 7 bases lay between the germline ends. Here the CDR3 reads CASSRFHEQYF. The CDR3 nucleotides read TGTGCCAGCAGTCGTTTCCACGAGCAGTACTTC.

The CDR3 nucleotides are TGTGCCAGCAGCCCCCAGACAGGGGATGGCTACACCTTC. Amino acids: CASSPQTGDGYTF. The V call is TRBV7-3, the J call TRBJ1-2, with 8 bases that match TRBD1. V was pared by 5 bases and J by 6 bases, with 5 bases of the junction left unmatched. The CDR3 consists of 13 residues. Germline V lookup: CDR1 SGHTA, CDR2 FQGTGA.

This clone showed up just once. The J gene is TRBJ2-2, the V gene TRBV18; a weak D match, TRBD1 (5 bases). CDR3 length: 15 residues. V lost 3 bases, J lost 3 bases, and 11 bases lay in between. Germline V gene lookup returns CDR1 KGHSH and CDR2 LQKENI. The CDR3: CASSPIPGYTGELFF. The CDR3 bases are TGTGCCAGCTCACCGATCCCAGGGTACACCGGGGAGCTGTTTTTT.

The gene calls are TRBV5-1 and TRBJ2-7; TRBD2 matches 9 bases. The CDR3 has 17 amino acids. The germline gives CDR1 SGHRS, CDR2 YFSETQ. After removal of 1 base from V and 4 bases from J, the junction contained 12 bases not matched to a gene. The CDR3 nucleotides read TGCGCCAGCAGCTTGCAGGGCGGGGGGGCTTCGTTTTACGAGCAGTACTTC. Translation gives CASSLQGGGASFYEQYF.

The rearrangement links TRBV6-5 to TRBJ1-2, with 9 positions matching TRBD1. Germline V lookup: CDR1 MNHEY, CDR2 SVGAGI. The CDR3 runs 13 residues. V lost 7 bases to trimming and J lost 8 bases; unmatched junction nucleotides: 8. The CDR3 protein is CASTEQGARGYTF. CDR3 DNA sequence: TGTGCCAGCACCGAACAGGGGGCACGAGGCTACACCTTC.